This TCR beta chain was recorded in a study of shared clonotypes between healthy human individuals. CDR1 MNHEY and CDR2 SMNVEV come from the germline V gene (reference sequence). There are 15 residues in the CDR3. Concerning this clone: The antigen remains unidentified. Its ends do not fully match the called genes, so a read error is possible. Other DNA sequences in this sample translate to the same CDR3.

The study drew its donors from healthy HIV-negative adults without recent acute infections or vaccinations. Nashville, Tennessee was home to all donors, who were Caucasian adults. Broader study findings: Investigators expected sequencing depth to affect clonotype sharing among donors.

Only in-frame clones appear in the TCRdb table, and some are missing; sequencing was by immunoSEQ multiplex PCR. The table has over 850,000 clones, 70% to 80% seen once. This chain joins TRBV27 and TRBJ2-2; 7 positions match TRBD1. This receptor was obtained from a man between 18 and 35 years old in good health. Some clones in this sample may be carry-over from other donors' samples. The sample consisted of memory CD4+ T cells from PBMCs. Subset of the sample: CD45RA-negative fraction. CDR3 bases: TGCGCCAGCAGTTTAAATCAGGGGGAAGTCGGGGAGCTGTTTTTT. It is translated as CASSLNQGEVGELFF.